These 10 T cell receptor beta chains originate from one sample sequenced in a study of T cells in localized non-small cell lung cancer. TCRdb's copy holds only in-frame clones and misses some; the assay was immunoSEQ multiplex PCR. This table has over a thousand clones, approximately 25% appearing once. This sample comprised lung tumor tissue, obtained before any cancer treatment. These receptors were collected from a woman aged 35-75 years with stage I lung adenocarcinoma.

CDR3 residues: CAISESVFQETQYF. DNA of the CDR3: TGTGCCATCAGTGAGTCGGTCTTTCAAGAGACCCAGTACTTC. J is TRBJ2-5 and V is TRBV10-3; D is undetermined. Trimming shortened V by 0 bases and J by 2 bases, and 7 bases separated the two germline ends. The CDR3 has 14 amino acids. Germline V gene lookup returns CDR1 ENHRY and CDR2 SYGVKD.

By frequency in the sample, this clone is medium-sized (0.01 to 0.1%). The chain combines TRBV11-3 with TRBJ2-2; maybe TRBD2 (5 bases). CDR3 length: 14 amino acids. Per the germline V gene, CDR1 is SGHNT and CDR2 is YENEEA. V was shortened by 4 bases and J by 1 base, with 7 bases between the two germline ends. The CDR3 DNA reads TGTGCCAGCAGCTCTGGAGGGAACACCGGGGAGCTGTTTTTT. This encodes CASSSGGNTGELFF.

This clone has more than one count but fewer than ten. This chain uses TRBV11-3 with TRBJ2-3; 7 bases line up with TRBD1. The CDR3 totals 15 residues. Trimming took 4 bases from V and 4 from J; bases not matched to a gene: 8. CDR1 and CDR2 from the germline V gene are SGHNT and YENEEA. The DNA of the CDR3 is TGTGCCAGCAGCTCGTGGGGGCAGGGGGCAGATACGCAGTATTTT. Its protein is CASSSWGQGADTQYF.

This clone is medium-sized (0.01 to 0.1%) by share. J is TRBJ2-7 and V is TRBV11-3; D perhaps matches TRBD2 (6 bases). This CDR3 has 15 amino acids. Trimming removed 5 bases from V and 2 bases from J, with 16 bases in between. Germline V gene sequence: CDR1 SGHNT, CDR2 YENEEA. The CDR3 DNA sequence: TGTGCCAGCAGCCCATCCAGGGACTTAACCTACGAGCAGTACTTC. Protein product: CASSPSRDLTYEQYF.

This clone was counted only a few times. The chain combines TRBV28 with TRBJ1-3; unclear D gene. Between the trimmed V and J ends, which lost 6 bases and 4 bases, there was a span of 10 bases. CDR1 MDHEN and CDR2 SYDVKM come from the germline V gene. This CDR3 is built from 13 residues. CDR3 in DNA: TGTGCCAGCAGACTAACGCCCGGAAACACCATATATTTT. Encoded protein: CASRLTPGNTIYF.

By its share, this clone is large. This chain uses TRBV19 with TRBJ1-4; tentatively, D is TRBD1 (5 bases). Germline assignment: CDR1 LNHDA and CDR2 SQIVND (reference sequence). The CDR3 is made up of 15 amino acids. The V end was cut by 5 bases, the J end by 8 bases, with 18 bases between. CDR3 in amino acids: CASSPGTVASEKLFF. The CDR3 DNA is TGTGCCAGTAGTCCCGGGACGGTAGCCTCGGAAAAACTGTTTTTT.

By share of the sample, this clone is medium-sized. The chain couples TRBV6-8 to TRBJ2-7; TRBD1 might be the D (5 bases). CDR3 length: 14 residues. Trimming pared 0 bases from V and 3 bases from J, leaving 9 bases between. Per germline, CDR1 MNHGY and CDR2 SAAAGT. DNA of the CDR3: TGTGCCAGCAGTTACTCCAGGGAAGGCTACGAGCAGTACTTC. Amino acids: CASSYSREGYEQYF.

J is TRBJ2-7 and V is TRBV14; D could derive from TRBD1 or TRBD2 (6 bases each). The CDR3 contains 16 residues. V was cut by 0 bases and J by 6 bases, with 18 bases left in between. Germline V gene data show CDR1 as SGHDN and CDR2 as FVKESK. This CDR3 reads CASSQEGGRAAGEQYF. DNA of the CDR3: TGTGCCAGCAGCCAAGAGGGGGGCAGGGCAGCAGGCGAGCAGTACTTC.

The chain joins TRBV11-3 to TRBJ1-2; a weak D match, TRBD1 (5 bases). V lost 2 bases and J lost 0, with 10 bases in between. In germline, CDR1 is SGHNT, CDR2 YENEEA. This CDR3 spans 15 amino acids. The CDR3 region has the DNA TGTGCCAGCAGCTTAAAGGGGTTTACTAACTATGGCTACACCTTC. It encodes CASSLKGFTNYGYTF.

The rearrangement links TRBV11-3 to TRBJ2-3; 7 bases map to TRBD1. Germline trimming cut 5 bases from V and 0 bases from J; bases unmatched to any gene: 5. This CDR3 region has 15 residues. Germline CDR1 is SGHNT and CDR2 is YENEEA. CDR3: CASSRQGTSTDTQYF. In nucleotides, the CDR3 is TGTGCCAGCAGCAGACAGGGAACTAGCACAGATACGCAGTATTTT.